Following are 26 T cell receptor beta chains from one sample sequenced in a study of follicular helper T cells after annual influenza vaccination. As to time point: 2015-2016 season, pre-vaccination. Sequencing used immunoSEQ multiplex PCR; TCRdb keeps in-frame clones, though not all of them. The sample shows some 10,000 clones, 65% to 85% of them seen only once. The sequencing here drew on CXCR5+ CD38- circulating T follicular helper cells from blood, taken on the day of influenza vaccination. Subset in this sample: circulating Tfh, non-naive CD4+CXCR5+PD-1+ (ICOS+CD38+ or ICOS-CD38-). The source is an adult who received the influenza vaccine.

The chain combines TRBV18 with TRBJ2-7; no firm D call. CDR3 size: 14 residues. V was shortened by 4 bases and J by 2 bases, with 12 bases between the two germline ends. Germline V CDR1 and CDR2: KGHSH, LQKENI. CDR3 protein: CASSLDGYPYEQYF. CDR3 nucleotide sequence: TGTGCCAGCTCACTGGACGGATACCCCTACGAGCAGTACTTC.

The rearrangement links TRBV4-2 to TRBJ1-4; D unresolved. Germline V gene lookup returns CDR1 LGHNA and CDR2 YNFKEQ. CDR3 size: 13 residues. V shed 1 base and J shed 5 bases, with 5 bases lying between them. CDR3 sequence reads: CASSQARNEKLFF. CDR3 bases: TGTGCCAGCAGCCAAGCCAGGAATGAAAAACTGTTTTTT.

The chain employs TRBV5-6 and TRBJ2-7, with 7 bases identical to TRBD1. The CDR3 covers 15 residues. V shed 0 bases and J 1 base; nucleotides not matched to a gene: 4. Germline V lookup: CDR1 SGHDT, CDR2 YYEEEE. The CDR3 DNA sequence: TGTGCCAGCAGCTTGGCAGGGGGAAGGTCCTACGAGCAGTACTTC. It codes for CASSLAGGRSYEQYF.

The sample holds a few counts of this clone. The chain employs TRBV10-3 and TRBJ1-3, with 7 bases lining up with TRBD1. This CDR3 comprises 13 residues. V was clipped by 3 bases and J by 8 bases; unmatched bases: 4. CDR1 is ENHRY, CDR2 SYGVKD, per germline. The CDR3 sequence is CAISEEQGYTIYF. CDR3 DNA: TGTGCCATCAGTGAAGAACAGGGGTACACCATATATTTT.

CDR3 sequence (DNA): TGTGCCAGCTCACCCCGACAGGGCGGGGACGGCGATGGCTACACCTTC. Encoded protein: CASSPRQGGDGDGYTF. The genes are TRBV18 and TRBJ1-2; 7 positions match TRBD1. This CDR3 is built from 16 residues. Germline lookup yields CDR1 KGHSH and CDR2 LQKENI. Losses at the gene ends were 3 bases for V and 6 bases for J; bases not matched to a gene: 13.

The CDR3 sequence: CASTPGQANQPQHF. In DNA, the CDR3 is TGTGCCAGCACCCCCGGACAGGCGAATCAGCCCCAGCATTTT. The chain employs TRBV28 and TRBJ1-5; 7 nucleotides align to TRBD1. Trimming at V came to 7 bases and at J to 4 bases, leaving 7 bases not matched to a gene. The CDR3 is 14 residues long. Germline V gene lookup returns CDR1 MDHEN and CDR2 SYDVKM.

The CDR3 loop is CASSTGTGGSGTF. The DNA of the CDR3 is TGCGCCAGCAGCACCGGGACAGGAGGTTCGGGCACCTTC. The chain links TRBV5-1 to TRBJ1-2; TRBD1 matches 8 bases. The CDR3 length is 13 residues. The V gene end was trimmed by 4 bases and the J gene end by 13 bases; junction bases not matched to a gene: 12. CDR1 is SGHRS and CDR2 is YFSETQ in the germline V gene.

The chain employs TRBV4-2 and TRBJ2-2; D uncertain. The CDR3 consists of 13 residues. V lost 0 bases, J lost 7 bases, and 6 bases lay in between. In germline, CDR1 is LGHNA, CDR2 YNFKEQ. CDR3 nucleotides: TGTGCCAGCAGCCAAGACTCCATCGGGGAGCTGTTTTTT. Translation: CASSQDSIGELFF.

CDR3 residues: CASSLGTGSYEQYF. Written as DNA, the CDR3 is TGTGCCAGCAGCTTAGGGACGGGCTCCTACGAGCAGTACTTC. J is TRBJ2-7 and V is TRBV7-8; no clear D gene. The V and J ends lost 1 base and 0 bases respectively, with 7 bases between them. Germline CDR1 and CDR2: SGHVS and FQNEAQ. The CDR3 is 14 amino acids.

The gene calls are TRBV6-5 and TRBJ2-1; D unclear. This CDR3 spans 14 amino acids. Germline assignment: CDR1 MNHEY and CDR2 SVGAGI. V lost 2 bases, J lost 5 bases, and 10 bases lay in between. The CDR3 DNA reads TGTGCCAGCAGTTACGGGCAGCGAGACAATGAGCAGTTCTTC. Translating gives CASSYGQRDNEQFF.

In DNA, the CDR3 is TGTGCCAGTAGTATAGACCCGGACGGATACTATGGCTACACCTTC. It is translated as CASSIDPDGYYGYTF. This rearrangement joins TRBV19 to TRBJ1-2; D unresolved. V shed 0 bases and J shed 3 bases, with 11 bases lying between them. The CDR3 runs to 15 residues. CDR1 and CDR2 (germline): LNHDA, SQIVND (reference sequence).

V usage is TRBV7-2 and J usage is TRBJ2-3; D not certain. The germline CDR1 and CDR2 sequences are SGHTA and FQGNSA. CDR3 length: 12 residues. Trimming cost V 1 base and J 5 bases, with 4 bases left between them. The DNA of the CDR3 is TGTGCCAGCAGCTTAGGCGAAGATACGCAGTATTTT. Protein product: CASSLGEDTQYF.

J is TRBJ1-3 and V is TRBV7-2; no clear D gene. With 0 bases removed from V and 3 bases from J, the gap between germline ends came to 3 bases. CDR3 size: 13 residues. CDR1 and CDR2 (germline): SGHTA, FQGNSA. The CDR3, as DNA: TGTGCCAGCAGCTTAGCGAATGGAAACACCATATATTTT. Amino acids: CASSLANGNTIYF.

The rearrangement uses TRBV28 and TRBJ2-3; unclear D gene. V was trimmed by 5 bases and J by 4 bases, leaving 16 bases between them. Germline V gives CDR1 MDHEN, CDR2 SYDVKM. This CDR3 contains 15 residues. CDR3: CASSTFGVGADTQYF. The CDR3 bases are TGTGCCAGCAGTACCTTTGGGGTTGGCGCAGATACGCAGTATTTT.

The V call is TRBV6-5, the J call TRBJ1-5, with D perhaps TRBD1 (6 bases). The CDR3 extends over 15 amino acids. Deletions cut 8 bases from V and 0 bases from J, with 14 bases between. Germline CDR1 MNHEY, CDR2 SVGAGI. The CDR3 DNA sequence: TGTGCCAGCCGGGGGGGGGCAAATAGCAATCAGCCCCAGCATTTT. Translating it yields CASRGGANSNQPQHF.

The rearrangement uses TRBV9 and TRBJ1-4, with TRBD1 as a possible D gene (5 bases). Germline V gives CDR1 SGDLS, CDR2 YYNGEE. The CDR3 runs 15 residues. Trimming cost V 2 bases and J 5 bases, with 13 bases left between them. CDR3 loop: CASSVTGTANEKLFF. CDR3 in DNA: TGTGCCAGCAGCGTCACCGGGACGGCGAATGAAAAACTGTTTTTT.

This clone was picked up one time. This rearrangement joins TRBV11-3 to TRBJ1-1, with TRBD1 identical over 8 bases. With 4 bases clipped from V and 3 bases from J, the junction kept 4 bases outside the gene matches. Germline CDR1 SGHNT, CDR2 YENEEA. The CDR3 is made up of 14 amino acids. DNA for the CDR3: TGTGCCAGCAGCTCAGGGGGCTTGGACACTGAAGCTTTCTTT. Its translation is CASSSGGLDTEAFF.

The chain uses TRBV15 and TRBJ1-1; no reliable D call. Trimming removed 4 bases from V and 1 base from J, with 16 bases in between. CDR1 and CDR2 (germline): LNHNV, YYDKDF (reference sequence). There are 16 residues in the CDR3. This chain's CDR3 is CATSKRAGRQNTEAFF. CDR3 nucleotides: TGTGCCACCAGCAAAAGAGCGGGCAGGCAGAACACTGAAGCTTTCTTT.

Only one count was recorded for this clone. This chain uses TRBV15 with TRBJ1-1; 7 bases line up with TRBD1. V was clipped by 3 bases and J by 3 bases; unmatched bases: 7. Germline assignment: CDR1 LNHNV and CDR2 YYDKDF (reference sequence). This CDR3 is 15 amino acids long. The CDR3 reads CATSRGGTEDTEAFF. CDR3 bases: TGTGCCACCAGCAGGGGTGGGACAGAAGACACTGAAGCTTTCTTT.

This clone was observed a handful of times. The chain carries TRBV19 and TRBJ2-5; possible D gene TRBD1, 5 bases. The CDR3 has 14 residues. Germline V gene data show CDR1 as LNHDA and CDR2 as SQIVND (reference sequence). V was shortened by 5 bases and J by 6 bases, with 16 bases between the two germline ends. This chain's CDR3 is CASSASGSAQTQYF. In DNA, the CDR3 is TGTGCCAGTAGTGCTTCAGGGTCCGCTCAGACCCAGTACTTC. The full variable domain, in which reference TRBV19 and TRBJ2-5 provide the parts outside the CDR3, is DGGITQSPKYLFRKEGQNVTLSCEQNLNHDAMYWYRQDPGQGLRLIYYSQIVNDFQKGDIAEGYSVSREKKESFPLTVTSAQKNPTAFYLCASSASGSAQTQYFGPGTRLLVL.

V usage is TRBV7-2 and J usage is TRBJ2-7, with 9 positions matching TRBD2. The V gene's germline CDR1 is SGHTA and CDR2 FQGNSA. The CDR3 totals 16 residues. V lost 1 base, J lost 4 bases, and 8 bases stayed unmatched. The CDR3, as DNA: TGTGCCAGCAGCTTAGAGCGGGCGGGAGGGGGTTACGAGCAGTACTTC. Its protein product is CASSLERAGGGYEQYF.

The chain uses TRBV15 and TRBJ2-7; D is possibly TRBD2 (5 bases). Germline loops: CDR1 LNHNV, CDR2 YYDKDF (reference sequence). V lost 0 bases to trimming and J lost 6 bases, with 9 bases between them. The CDR3 totals 13 residues. CDR3 bases: TGTGCCACCAGCAGAGATTTGGGGAGCGAGCAGTACTTC. Amino acids: CATSRDLGSEQYF. The variable domain in full, completed from reference TRBV15 and TRBJ2-7, reads DAMVIQNPRYQVTQFGKPVTLSCSQTLNHNVMYWYQQKSSQAPKLLFHYYDKDFNNEADTPDNFQSRRPNTSFCFLDIRSPGLGDTAMYLCATSRDLGSEQYFGPGTRLTVT.

A single count supports this clone. V is TRBV28 and J is TRBJ2-3, with 8 bases that match TRBD1. Germline V CDR1 and CDR2: MDHEN, SYDVKM. The CDR3 sequence is 13 residues long. V lost 5 bases, J lost 4 bases, and 2 bases stayed unmatched. DNA for the CDR3: TGTGCCAGCAGTAAACAGGGGGCAGATACGCAGTATTTT. Residues: CASSKQGADTQYF.

This sequence joins TRBV2 and TRBJ1-1; 7 nucleotides match TRBD1. After removal of 1 base from V and 11 bases from J, the junction contained 7 bases not matched to a gene. The CDR3 is made up of 13 amino acids. Germline V lookup: CDR1 SNHLY, CDR2 FYNNEI. CDR3 coding DNA: TGTGCCAGCAGTGAAGTCAGACAGGGTACGGCTTTCTTT. Protein sequence: CASSEVRQGTAFF.

The chain is built from TRBV2 and TRBJ2-3; the D gene is possibly TRBD2 (6 bases). CDR1 SNHLY and CDR2 FYNNEI come from the germline V gene. The V and J ends lost 6 bases and 1 base respectively, with 14 bases between them. CDR3 size: 15 residues. Written as DNA, the CDR3 is TGTGCCAGCAGAGCGGACGGGGGAGGCACAGATACGCAGTATTTT. Translated: CASRADGGGTDTQYF.

Comments on this clone: Other DNA sequences of this sample code for an identical CDR3. The chain combines TRBV19 with TRBJ2-3; 9 bases match TRBD2. The CDR3 totals 15 residues. Unmatched junction bases numbered 4, after V lost 5 bases and J lost 1 base. Germline V gene sequence: CDR1 LNHDA, CDR2 SQIVND (reference sequence). CDR3 region: CASSSSSGGTDTQYF. DNA for the CDR3: TGTGCCAGTAGTTCCTCTAGCGGGGGCACAGATACGCAGTATTTT.